A single sample gave rise to the 28 T cell receptor beta chains below, sequenced in a study of T cells expressing NK-cell markers. TCRdb reprocessed the 5' RACE reads and reports one entry per CDR3 protein, with no DNA. The sample's table shows 500,000 or so distinct CDR3 sequences. Material: blood T cells: a sorted CD56 or NKG2C T cell subset, CD4+ or CD8+ T cells, or bulk PBMC T cells (not recorded which). These receptors were taken from a young man in good health.

V is TRBV30 and J is TRBJ1-4. In germline, CDR1 is GTSNPN, CDR2 SVGIG (reference sequence). The length of the CDR3 is 15 residues. The CDR3 sequence: CAWNGWAATNEKLFF.

The chain employs TRBV4-1 and TRBJ2-1; TCRdb gives TRBD2 as the D gene, but with no DNA this cannot be confirmed. CDR1 MGHRA and CDR2 YSYEKL come from the germline V gene. The CDR3 runs to 15 residues. The CDR3: CASSPGLRGNNEQFF.

The chain is built from TRBV20-1 and TRBJ2-5. Germline values: CDR1 DFQATT, CDR2 SNEGSKA (reference sequence). The CDR3 extends over 13 amino acids. The chain's CDR3 is CRPTTATKETQYF.

The rearrangement joins TRBV5-1 to TRBJ1-6; without DNA, the TCRdb call of TRBD1 cannot be checked. This CDR3 is 14 amino acids long. Germline V gene sequence: CDR1 SGHRS, CDR2 YFSETQ. CDR3 in amino acids: CASSADRGGSPLHF.

V usage is TRBV20-1 and J usage is TRBJ2-1; absent DNA, TCRdb's TRBD2 call cannot be checked. Germline lookup yields CDR1 DFQATT and CDR2 SNEGSKA (reference sequence). The CDR3 runs 17 residues. The CDR3: CSARDILREGTYNEQFF.

CDR3 sequence: CASSYSIQAAGELFF. The chain recombines TRBV6-5 with TRBJ2-2. CDR3 size: 15 residues. Germline lookup yields CDR1 MNHEY and CDR2 SVGAGI.

The rearrangement joins TRBV4-3 to TRBJ1-1. CDR1 is LGHNA, CDR2 YSLEER, per germline. CDR3 length equals 14 residues. The CDR3 sequence: CASSQDRYYTEAFF.

V is TRBV20-1 and J is TRBJ1-1; the D call of TRBD1 rests on TCRdb alone, since no DNA is present to check it. This CDR3 contains 13 residues. Germline CDR1 reads DFQATT; CDR2 reads SNEGSKA (reference sequence). CDR3: CSALSRGRAEAFF.

The chain has TRBV27 and TRBJ1-6; the D gene TCRdb calls, TRBD1, cannot be checked with no DNA. Germline loops: CDR1 MNHEY, CDR2 SMNVEV (reference sequence). This CDR3 contains 15 residues. The CDR3 loop is CASSSTGNYNSPLHF.

This sequence joins TRBV12-3 or TRBV12-4 and TRBJ2-7; TCRdb gives TRBD2 as the D gene, but with no DNA this cannot be confirmed. The CDR3 loop spans 15 amino acids. The CDR3 is CASSPGLAGVGEQYF.

The chain couples TRBV5-1 to TRBJ1-1. Germline V lookup: CDR1 SGHRS, CDR2 YFSETQ. The CDR3 covers 14 residues. CDR3 in amino acids: CASSHGDLNTEAFF.

This rearrangement joins TRBV21-1 to TRBJ2-3; TCRdb selects TRBD2, and the lack of DNA leaves this call unchecked. TRBV21-1 counts as a pseudogene. The length of the CDR3 is 12 residues. CDR3 residues: CASSTLDFAQYF.

The chain links TRBV12-3 or TRBV12-4 to TRBJ2-6; TCRdb designates TRBD1, a call that cannot be tested without DNA. CDR3 length equals 18 residues. The CDR3 here is CASSLVSRVLSGANVLTF.

The chain employs TRBV7-9 and TRBJ2-1; absent DNA, TCRdb's TRBD1 call cannot be checked. Germline V CDR1 and CDR2: SEHNR, FQNEAQ (reference sequence). CDR3 size: 13 residues. The CDR3 sequence is CASSPILSGQEFF. Looking up the rest from reference TRBV7-9 and TRBJ2-1 gives the full variable domain: DTGVSQNPRHKITKRGQNVTFRCDPISEHNRLYWYRQTLGQGPEFLTYFQNEAQLEKSRLLSDRFSAERPKGSFSTLEIQRTEQGDSAMYLCASSPILSGQEFFGPGTRLTVL.

This chain links TRBV5-1 with TRBJ1-4; TCRdb's D gene call, TRBD1, goes unchecked for lack of DNA. This CDR3 region has 15 residues. Germline CDR1 and CDR2: SGHRS and YFSETQ. CDR3: CASSSPGGLDEKLFF.

The J gene is TRBJ1-6, the V gene TRBV20-1; TCRdb gives TRBD1 as the D gene, but with no DNA this cannot be confirmed. Germline values: CDR1 DFQATT, CDR2 SNEGSKA (reference sequence). The CDR3 runs to 13 residues. CDR3 in amino acids: CSAVDSYNSPLHF.

The chain is built from TRBV4-2 and TRBJ2-1; TCRdb's D call, TRBD2, is unchecked because there is no DNA. CDR1 is LGHNA, CDR2 YNFKEQ, per germline. The CDR3 has 16 amino acids. CDR3 residues: CASSPWAAQSHDEQFF.

The chain employs TRBV29-1 and TRBJ2-3; TCRdb's D gene call, TRBD1, goes unchecked for lack of DNA. The V gene's germline CDR1 is SQVTM and CDR2 ANQGSEA. This CDR3 is 14 amino acids long. The CDR3 spells CSVVGDRSTDTQYF.

The V gene is TRBV20-1, the J gene TRBJ2-2; with no DNA, the TCRdb D assignment of TRBD1 cannot be verified. Germline V gene sequence: CDR1 DFQATT, CDR2 SNEGSKA (reference sequence). The CDR3 is made up of 17 amino acids. The CDR3 loop reads CSATPGTDSANTGELFF.

The V gene is TRBV12-3 or TRBV12-4, the J gene TRBJ1-1. The CDR3 has 11 amino acids. CDR3 amino acids: CASRLRSMAFF.

The gene calls are TRBV6-1 and TRBJ2-3; TCRdb outputs TRBD1, but without DNA this stays unchecked. This CDR3 is built from 14 residues. Germline loops: CDR1 MNHNS, CDR2 SASEGT. The CDR3 here is CASSTRAYTDTQYF.

The V and J genes are TRBV6-5 and TRBJ2-2; TCRdb returns TRBD1, unconfirmable since there is no DNA. CDR1 MNHEY and CDR2 SVGAGI come from the germline V gene. This CDR3 comprises 14 residues. This CDR3 is CASSYGPGGGELFF.

The chain uses TRBV4-3 and TRBJ2-7; with no DNA, the TCRdb D assignment of TRBD2 cannot be verified. Germline V CDR1 and CDR2: LGHNA, YSLEER. This CDR3 region has 13 residues. CDR3 sequence reads: CASSRGTNYEQYF.

The chain links TRBV5-1 to TRBJ2-1; checking the TCRdb D call of TRBD1 is not possible without DNA. This CDR3 comprises 15 residues. Germline-derived CDR1 and CDR2 are SGHRS and YFSETQ. The CDR3 sequence: CATTLETGGYNEQFF.

V gene TRBV20-1 combines with J gene TRBJ2-3; TCRdb indicates TRBD1, and absent DNA this call remains unverified. The CDR3 spans 13 residues. Germline CDR1 reads DFQATT; CDR2 reads SNEGSKA (reference sequence). CDR3: CSAPPRGTDTQYF.

V and J are TRBV5-5 and TRBJ2-3; TCRdb's assignment of TRBD1 cannot be checked, as there is no DNA. The CDR3 extends over 15 amino acids. From germline, CDR1 is SGHKS and CDR2 YYEKEE (reference sequence). The CDR3 reads CASSYGTGVINTQYF.

V usage is TRBV11-2 and J usage is TRBJ2-2. Looked up from germline, CDR1 is SGHAT and CDR2 is FQNNGV. This CDR3 is 15 amino acids long. CDR3 loop: CASSLVGGVAGELFF.

V is TRBV18 and J is TRBJ2-1; TCRdb's D gene call, TRBD1, goes unchecked for lack of DNA. Per the germline V gene, CDR1 is KGHSH and CDR2 is LQKENI. The CDR3 sequence is 15 residues long. The CDR3 protein is CASSPRDRGDNEQFF.